The 30 T cell receptor beta chains in this list originate from one sample, sequenced in a study of blood T cell repertoires in COVID-19. The protocol was immunoSEQ multiplex PCR, while the TCRdb copy is restricted to in-frame clones and leaves out a portion. The sample lists under 300,000 clones, roughly nine tenths occurring once. The sequenced sample consisted of peripheral blood. These receptors were collected from a woman in her 30s with COVID-19, enrolled during active disease.

This sequence joins TRBV18 and TRBJ2-5; D is possibly TRBD2 (6 bases). The V gene lost 3 bases and the J gene lost 1 base, with 9 bases spanning the gap. The CDR3 runs to 14 residues. The germline gives CDR1 KGHSH, CDR2 LQKENI. The CDR3 region has the DNA TGTGCCAGCTCACCTGCGGGGCCCCAAGAGACCCAGTACTTC. The encoded protein is CASSPAGPQETQYF.

V gene TRBV24-1 combines with J gene TRBJ2-6, with 7 nucleotides matching TRBD1. The CDR3 has 13 amino acids. The germline V gene encodes CDR1 KGHDR and CDR2 SFDVKD. The ends lost 4 bases at V and 14 bases at J; junction bases unmatched: 7. The CDR3 coding sequence is TGTGCCACCAGTGAGGCAGGGGGACGTTTCCTGACTTTC. It is translated as CATSEAGGRFLTF.

The chain joins TRBV4-2 to TRBJ2-3; 7 bases match TRBD2. This CDR3 is built from 16 residues. Germline lookup yields CDR1 LGHNA and CDR2 YNFKEQ. The J segment lost 1 base and the V segment lost 0 bases, leaving 4 bases of the junction unmatched. In DNA form, the CDR3 reads TGTGCCAGCAGCCAAGATCCCAGCGGGGGCACAGATACGCAGTATTTT. Encoded protein: CASSQDPSGGTDTQYF.

The chain combines TRBV4-1 with TRBJ2-3; unclear D gene. Trimming took off 2 bases at V and 3 bases at J, with 9 bases between the two ends. CDR3 length: 14 amino acids. Germline V lookup: CDR1 MGHRA, CDR2 YSYEKL. CDR3 region: CASSQFRVTDTQYF. The CDR3 coding sequence is TGCGCCAGCAGCCAATTTCGGGTAACAGATACGCAGTATTTT.

This chain connects TRBV27 to TRBJ1-2, with 7 bases fitting TRBD1. The CDR3 runs to 13 residues. V was pared by 3 bases and J by 8 bases, with 6 bases of the junction left unmatched. The germline CDR1 and CDR2 sequences are MNHEY and SMNVEV (reference sequence). The CDR3 bases are TGTGCCAGCAGTTTCAGGACAGGAGAGGGCTACACCTTC. Its translation is CASSFRTGEGYTF.

The CDR3 DNA sequence: TGCGCCAGCCATGGCGAGGGGGGGCTTGGCAATCAGCCCCAGCATTTT. This codes for CASHGEGGLGNQPQHF. The chain uses TRBV5-1 and TRBJ1-5, with a weak D call TRBD1 (6 bases). Trimming cost V 7 bases and J 2 bases, with 19 bases left between them. From germline, CDR1 is SGHRS and CDR2 YFSETQ. This CDR3 is built from 16 residues.

This clone was counted ten times or more. The rearrangement uses TRBV18 and TRBJ2-1; tentatively, D is TRBD2 (5 bases). Trimming took off 8 bases at V and 0 bases at J, with 14 bases between the two ends. CDR3 size: 15 residues. Per the germline V gene, CDR1 is KGHSH and CDR2 is LQKENI. CDR3 coding DNA: TGTGCCAGCCTAGGAGGCGGCAACTCCTACAATGAGCAGTTCTTC. Amino acid sequence: CASLGGGNSYNEQFF.

DNA for the CDR3: TGTGCCTGGAGTGGTGGGCTGGGACAGGGGACTTTGAAGAGGGGTCAGCCCCAGCATTTT. Translated, it gives CAWSGGLGQGTLKRGQPQHF. The chain uses TRBV30 and TRBJ1-5; 10 bases are a match to TRBD1. Per the germline V gene, CDR1 is GTSNPN and CDR2 is SVGIG (reference sequence). The trim removed 1 base at V and 6 bases at J, leaving 21 bases unmatched. The CDR3 is made up of 20 amino acids.

The J gene is TRBJ1-1, the V gene TRBV28; no definite D call. The length of the CDR3 is 15 residues. The V end was cut by 6 bases, the J end by 0 bases, with 14 bases between. Germline V gives CDR1 MDHEN, CDR2 SYDVKM. CDR3 protein: CASRSRRLMNTEAFF. The CDR3, as DNA: TGTGCCAGCAGATCCCGTCGGTTAATGAACACTGAAGCTTTCTTT.

V and J are TRBV6-5 and TRBJ1-5, with 12 bases lining up with TRBD1. V trimming: 8 bases; J trimming: 6 bases; junction bases outside the gene matches: 8. Germline V gene lookup returns CDR1 MNHEY and CDR2 SVGAGI. The CDR3 consists of 15 residues. The CDR3: CASHRGTGGGQPQHF. For the CDR3, the DNA is TGTGCCAGCCATAGAGGGACAGGGGGCGGTCAGCCCCAGCATTTT.

The J gene is TRBJ2-5, the V gene TRBV4-1, with 9 nucleotides matching TRBD1. V was clipped by 1 base and J by 0 bases; unmatched bases: 0. The CDR3 runs to 15 residues. The germline gives CDR1 MGHRA, CDR2 YSYEKL. The CDR3 sequence is CASSQGDRDQETQYF. The CDR3 bases are TGCGCCAGCAGCCAAGGGGACAGGGACCAAGAGACCCAGTACTTC.

This sequence joins TRBV18 and TRBJ1-2; 9 nucleotides align to TRBD1. The CDR3 spans 15 residues. The V gene end was trimmed by 3 bases and the J gene end by 0 bases; junction bases not matched to a gene: 2. Germline V lookup: CDR1 KGHSH, CDR2 LQKENI. DNA for the CDR3: TGTGCCAGCTCACCCGGGACAGGGTCTAACTATGGCTACACCTTC. Its translation is CASSPGTGSNYGYTF.

Written as DNA, the CDR3 is TGTGCCATCAGTGAGGGCCGAAATTACGAGACCCAGTACTTC. The encoded protein is CAISEGRNYETQYF. The chain joins TRBV10-3 to TRBJ2-5; D uncertain. The V gene's germline CDR1 is ENHRY and CDR2 SYGVKD. This CDR3 has 14 residues. The V end was cut by 2 bases, the J end by 5 bases, with 12 bases between.

J is TRBJ1-2 and V is TRBV5-4; a possible D gene is TRBD1 (5 bases). The germline V gene has CDR1 SGHNT and CDR2 YYREEE (reference sequence). The CDR3 is 13 amino acids. V lost 2 bases to trimming and J lost 6 bases, with 11 bases between them. CDR3 coding DNA: TGTGCCAGCAGCTTAACAGGTTGGGATGGCTACACCTTC. It encodes CASSLTGWDGYTF.

This chain links TRBV4-1 with TRBJ2-2; the match to TRBD2 covers 14 bases. Unmatched junction bases numbered 5, after V lost 2 bases and J lost 3 bases. Germline assignment: CDR1 MGHRA and CDR2 YSYEKL. This CDR3 is 18 amino acids long. This CDR3 is CASSQIGLAGGHTGELFF. CDR3 DNA: TGCGCCAGCAGCCAAATCGGACTAGCGGGGGGCCACACCGGGGAGCTGTTTTTT.

This CDR3 is CARNIQYF. CDR3 bases: TGTGCCCGAAACATTCAGTACTTC. V and J are TRBV28 and TRBJ2-4; D is uncertain. The CDR3 totals 8 residues. V shed 11 bases and J shed 6 bases, with 2 bases lying between them. From germline, CDR1 is MDHEN and CDR2 SYDVKM.

This CDR3 is CATRLTGEAKNIQYF. CDR3 DNA: TGTGCCACCAGACTGACAGGGGAAGCCAAAAACATTCAGTACTTC. The chain recombines TRBV24-1 with TRBJ2-4; 8 bases map to TRBD1. The germline gives CDR1 KGHDR, CDR2 SFDVKD. The junction had 4 bases not matched to a gene; V was cut back by 7 bases and J by 0 bases. This CDR3 comprises 15 residues.

The chain has TRBV7-6 and TRBJ1-4, with unresolved D. V gave up 4 bases and J gave up 5 bases, with 11 bases separating them. Per germline, CDR1 SGHVS and CDR2 FNYEAQ. This CDR3 has 14 amino acids. DNA for the CDR3: TGTGCCAGCAGCTCGGAGGGATGGAATGAAAAACTGTTTTTT. Protein: CASSSEGWNEKLFF.

Here the CDR3 reads CASGLLAPYF. CDR3 DNA sequence: TGTGCTAGTGGTTTATTAGCCCCCTATTTT. This chain uses TRBV12-5 with TRBJ2-3; D unclear. CDR1 LGHNT and CDR2 FRNRAP come from the germline V gene. Deletions cut 3 bases from V and 15 bases from J, with 10 bases between. This CDR3 is built from 10 residues.

The chain recombines TRBV6-5 with TRBJ1-5; 10 bases match TRBD1. Looked up from germline, CDR1 is MNHEY and CDR2 is SVGAGI. This CDR3 comprises 15 residues. V lost 4 bases, J lost 5 bases, and 5 bases stayed unmatched. The CDR3 DNA is TGTGCCAGCAGTTCGGGACAGGGGTTTTATCAGCCCCAGCATTTT. Translating it yields CASSSGQGFYQPQHF.

The rearrangement links TRBV5-6 to TRBJ2-3, with D possibly TRBD1 on 6 matching bases. Germline V lookup: CDR1 SGHDT, CDR2 YYEEEE. This CDR3 is 14 amino acids long. V lost 4 bases and J 1 base, leaving 10 bases between the germline ends. The CDR3 loop reads CASSMTGRTDTQYF. The CDR3 bases are TGTGCCAGCAGCATGACAGGTCGCACAGATACGCAGTATTTT.

This clone has just a few counts. The chain combines TRBV27 with TRBJ2-7, with D possibly TRBD1 on 5 matching bases. Trimming left V 2 bases short and J 1 base short, with 12 bases between. This CDR3 contains 15 residues. Germline V gene lookup returns CDR1 MNHEY and CDR2 SMNVEV (reference sequence). CDR3 nucleotide sequence: TGTGCCAGCAGTTTAGGCAGGACAATATCCTACGAGCAGTACTTC. Residues: CASSLGRTISYEQYF.

This clone was seen only once. This CDR3 reads CAITPEVRGSGNTIYF. DNA for the CDR3: TGTGCCATCACCCCCGAAGTCAGGGGCTCTGGAAACACCATATATTTT. The chain joins TRBV2 to TRBJ1-3; tentative D call: TRBD1 (6 bases). V was cut by 10 bases and J by 0 bases, with 19 bases left in between. The CDR3 is 16 residues long. CDR1 SNHLY and CDR2 FYNNEI come from the germline V gene.

V gene TRBV6-5 combines with J gene TRBJ2-3; D might be TRBD1 (5 bases). V lost 5 bases and J 0 bases, leaving 12 bases between the germline ends. The CDR3 runs to 15 residues. The germline V gene encodes CDR1 MNHEY and CDR2 SVGAGI. CDR3 in amino acids: CASSPVGASTDTQYF. The CDR3 DNA reads TGTGCCAGCAGTCCGGTTGGGGCTAGCACAGATACGCAGTATTTT.

V and J are TRBV14 and TRBJ2-5, with 11 bases matching TRBD2. Losses at the gene ends were 1 base for V and 5 bases for J; bases not matched to a gene: 9. Germline V gene lookup returns CDR1 SGHDN and CDR2 FVKESK. The CDR3 sequence is 17 residues long. The CDR3 region has the DNA TGTGCCAGCAGCCAAGGGGCACTAGCGGGGGCCCGGGAGACCCAGTACTTC. Amino acids: CASSQGALAGARETQYF.

The chain recombines TRBV20-1 with TRBJ2-5; D ambiguous. CDR3 length: 11 amino acids. The V end lost 3 bases, the J end lost 4 bases, and 6 bases lay between the germline ends. CDR1 is DFQATT and CDR2 is SNEGSKA in the germline V gene (reference sequence). The CDR3 coding sequence is TGCAGTGCTAGTTGGGCAGAGACCCAGTACTTC. Amino acids: CSASWAETQYF.

The rearrangement joins TRBV11-2 to TRBJ2-3, with TRBD2 as a possible D gene (5 bases). Germline loops: CDR1 SGHAT, CDR2 FQNNGV. There are 15 residues in the CDR3. V lost 4 bases and J lost 1, with 12 bases in between. The CDR3 loop reads CASSYHLEGTDTQYF. In DNA form, the CDR3 reads TGTGCCAGCAGCTATCACTTGGAGGGCACAGATACGCAGTATTTT.

CDR3 sequence: CASSEGGAFEKLFF. The CDR3 region has the DNA TGTGCCAGCAGTGAAGGGGGCGCTTTTGAAAAACTGTTTTTT. This chain links TRBV6-1 with TRBJ1-4, with a tentative D call TRBD1 (5 bases). Germline V gene sequence: CDR1 MNHNS, CDR2 SASEGT. The CDR3 consists of 14 residues. V lost 1 base, J lost 7 bases, and 10 bases lay in between.

A word on this clone: The junction departs from germline at one end; a sequencing error may be responsible. The J gene is TRBJ2-1, the V gene TRBV13; weak D call: TRBD2 (6 bases). The CDR3 covers 11 residues. Germline-derived CDR1 and CDR2 are PRHDT and FYEKMQ (reference sequence). The CDR3 nucleotides are TGTGCCAGCAGCCTTTCGACGGGAGTGGTCTTC. Protein: CASSLSTGVVF.

The V call is TRBV28, the J call TRBJ2-2; 10 nucleotides match TRBD1. This CDR3 is 21 amino acids long. The germline CDR1 and CDR2 sequences are MDHEN and SYDVKM. V dropped 2 bases and J dropped 5; count of bases not matched to a gene: 20. CDR3 coding DNA: TGTGCCAGCAGTTTAGGCGTTCCGGGACAGGGGTCGCTCCCGTTAACCGGGGAGCTGTTTTTT. Protein sequence: CASSLGVPGQGSLPLTGELFF. The full variable domain, its missing parts supplied by reference TRBV28 and TRBJ2-2, is DVKVTQSSRYLVKRTGEKVFLECVQDMDHENMFWYRQDPGLGLRLIYFSYDVKMKEKGDIPEGYSVSREKKERFSLILESASTNQTSMYLCASSLGVPGQGSLPLTGELFFGEGSRLTVL.